This TCR beta chain was retrieved from a study of beta chain features in type 1 diabetes. Overall study context: Cell yields, gender and age were similar in healthy donors and patients. Sorted cells numbering some 110 million were examined across all samples.

Populations obtained by sorting all exceeded 98% purity. Overall study results and limits: There were fewer insertions and more deletions at the VDJ junctions of type 1 diabetes patients.

Trimming removed 8 bases at V and 2 bases at J, with 10 bases between. The CDR3 runs 13 residues. Germline CDR1 SGHDN, CDR2 FVKESK. What was sequenced were expressed TCRB transcripts, since all of the isolated RNA had been reverse transcribed. Here immunoSEQ multiplex PCR was the method, and the copy in TCRdb shows in-frame clones only, minus some. Of more than 300,000 clones listed, approximately 12% are singletons. Regarding this clone: Its antigen is unidentified.

The sequence came from a man between 18 and 29 years old in good health. The sequencing input was naive CD4+ T cells from blood. V and J are TRBV14 and TRBJ2-1, with TRBD2 as a possible D gene (6 bases). CDR3 loop: CASRAGAYNEQFF. In DNA form, the CDR3 reads TGTGCCAGCCGAGCGGGCGCCTACAATGAGCAGTTCTTC.